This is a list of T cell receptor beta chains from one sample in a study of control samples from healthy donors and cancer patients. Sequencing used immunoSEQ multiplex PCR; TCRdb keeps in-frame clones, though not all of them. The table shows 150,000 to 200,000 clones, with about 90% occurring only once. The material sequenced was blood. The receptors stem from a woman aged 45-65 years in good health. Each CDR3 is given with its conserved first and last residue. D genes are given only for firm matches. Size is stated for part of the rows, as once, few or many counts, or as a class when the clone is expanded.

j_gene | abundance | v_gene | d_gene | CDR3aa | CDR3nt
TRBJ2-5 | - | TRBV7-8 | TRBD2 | CASSLDGRAGGETQYF | TGTGCCAGCAGCTTAGACGGCCGCGCCGGGGGGGAGACCCAGTACTTC
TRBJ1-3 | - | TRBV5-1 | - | CASSLAARASSGNTIYF | TGCGCCAGCAGCTTGGCGGCCAGGGCGTCCTCTGGAAACACCATATATTTT
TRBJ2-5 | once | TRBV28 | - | CASSSLANLFRARYQETQYF | TGTGCCAGCAGTTCACTCGCCAATCTTTTTCGTGCCCGGTACCAAGAGACCCAGTACTTC
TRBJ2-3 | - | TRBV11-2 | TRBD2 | CASSLDREGTQYF | TGTGCCAGCAGCTTAGATAGGGAGGGTACGCAGTATTTT
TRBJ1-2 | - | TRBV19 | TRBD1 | CASRDRGRSGYTF | TGTGCCAGCAGAGACAGGGGAAGAAGCGGCTACACCTTC
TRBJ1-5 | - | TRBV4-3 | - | CASSQEVYSNQPQHF | TGCGCCAGCAGCCAAGAGGTCTATAGCAATCAGCCCCAGCATTTT
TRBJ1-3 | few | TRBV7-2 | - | CASSPDRGWGNTIYF | TGTGCCAGCAGCCCCGACCGGGGGTGGGGAAACACCATATATTTT
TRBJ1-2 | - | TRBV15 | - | CATSRDLFGDGYTF | TGTGCCACCAGCAGAGATCTTTTCGGGGATGGCTACACCTTC
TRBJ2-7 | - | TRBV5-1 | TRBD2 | CASSPGGTISYEQYF | TGCGCCAGCAGCCCGGGGGGGACCATCTCCTACGAGCAGTACTTC
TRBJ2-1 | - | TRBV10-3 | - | CAISEPGEQFF | TGTGCCATCAGTGAGCCGGGTGAGCAGTTCTTC
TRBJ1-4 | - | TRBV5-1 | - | CASSPGQIGNEKLFF | TGCGCCAGCAGCCCAGGACAGATCGGAAATGAAAAACTGTTTTTT
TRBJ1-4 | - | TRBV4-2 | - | CASRGGGNEKLFF | TGTGCCAGCAGGGGCGGGGGTAATGAAAAACTGTTTTTT
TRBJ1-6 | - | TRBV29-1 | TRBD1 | CSAVTGANSPLHF | TGCAGCGCCGTGACAGGGGCAAATTCACCCCTCCACTTT
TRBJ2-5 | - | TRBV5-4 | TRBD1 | CASSLAGTGMETQYF | TGTGCCAGCAGCTTGGCCGGGACAGGGATGGAGACCCAGTACTTC
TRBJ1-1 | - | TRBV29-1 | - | CSVEWGDLNTEAFF | TGCAGCGTTGAATGGGGCGATTTGAACACTGAAGCTTTCTTT
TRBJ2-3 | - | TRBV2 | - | CATTRDGGTDTQYF | TGTGCCACCACCAGGGACGGAGGCACAGATACGCAGTATTTT
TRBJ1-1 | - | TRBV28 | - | CASSFSGGKAFF | TGTGCCAGCAGTTTCTCAGGCGGTAAAGCTTTCTTT
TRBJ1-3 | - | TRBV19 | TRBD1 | CASKIQGAIGNTIYF | TGTGCCAGCAAAATACAGGGGGCAATCGGAAACACCATATATTTT
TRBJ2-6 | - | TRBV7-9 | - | CASSSRNSGANVLTF | TGTGCCAGCAGCTCGCGGAACTCTGGGGCCAACGTCCTGACTTTC
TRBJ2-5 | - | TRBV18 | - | CASRNGEQETQYF | TGTGCCAGCCGGAACGGGGAGCAAGAGACCCAGTACTTC
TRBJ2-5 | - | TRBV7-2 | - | CASSPSAGGETQYF | TGTGCCAGCAGCCCTAGCGCCGGCGGGGAGACCCAGTACTTC
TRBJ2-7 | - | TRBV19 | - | CASSRAGLTSYEQYF | TGTGCCAGTAGTAGGGCAGGGCTGACATCCTACGAGCAGTACTTC
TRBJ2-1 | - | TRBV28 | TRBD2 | CASRATSAPYNEQFF | TGTGCCAGCAGAGCGACTAGCGCTCCCTACAATGAGCAGTTCTTC
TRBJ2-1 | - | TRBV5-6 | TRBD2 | CASSVGTSLGYNEQFF | TGTGCCAGCAGCGTCGGGACTAGCTTGGGCTACAATGAGCAGTTCTTC
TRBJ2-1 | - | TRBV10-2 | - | CASRRGGKSEQFF | TGCGCCAGCAGGAGAGGTGGAAAGAGTGAGCAGTTCTTC
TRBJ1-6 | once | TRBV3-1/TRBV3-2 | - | CASSQDGRSPLHF | TGTGCCAGCAGCCAAGATGGGCGTTCACCCCTCCACTTT
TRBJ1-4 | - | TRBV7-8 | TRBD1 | CASSFEPGQGYEKLFF | TGTGCCAGCAGCTTTGAACCGGGACAGGGGTATGAAAAACTGTTTTTT
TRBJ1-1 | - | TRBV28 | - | CASSLNRDARAEAFF | TGTGCCAGCAGTTTAAACCGGGACGCTAGGGCTGAAGCTTTCTTT
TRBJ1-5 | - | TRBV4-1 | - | CASSPTGGQPQHF | TGCGCCAGCAGCCCTACCGGTGGTCAGCCCCAGCATTTT
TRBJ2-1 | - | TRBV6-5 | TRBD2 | CASRVAGNYLDEQFF | TGTGCCAGCAGAGTAGCGGGGAATTATTTAGATGAGCAGTTCTTC